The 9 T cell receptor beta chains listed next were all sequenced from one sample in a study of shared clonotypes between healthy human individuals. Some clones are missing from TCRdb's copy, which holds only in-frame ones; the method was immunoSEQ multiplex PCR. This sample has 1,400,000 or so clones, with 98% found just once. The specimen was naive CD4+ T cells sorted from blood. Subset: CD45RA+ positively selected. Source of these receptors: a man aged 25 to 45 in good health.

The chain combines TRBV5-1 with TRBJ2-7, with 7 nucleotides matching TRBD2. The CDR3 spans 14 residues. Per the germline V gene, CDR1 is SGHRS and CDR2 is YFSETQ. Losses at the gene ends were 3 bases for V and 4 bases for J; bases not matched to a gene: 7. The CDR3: CASSSGGSRYEQYF. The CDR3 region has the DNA TGCGCCAGCAGCTCCGGCGGGAGTAGGTACGAGCAGTACTTC. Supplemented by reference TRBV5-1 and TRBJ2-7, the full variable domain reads KAGVTQTPRYLIKTRGQQVTLSCSPISGHRSVSWYQQTPGQGLQFLFEYFSETQRNKGNFPGRFSGRQFSNSRSEMNVSTLELGDSALYLCASSSGGSRYEQYFGPGTRLTVT.

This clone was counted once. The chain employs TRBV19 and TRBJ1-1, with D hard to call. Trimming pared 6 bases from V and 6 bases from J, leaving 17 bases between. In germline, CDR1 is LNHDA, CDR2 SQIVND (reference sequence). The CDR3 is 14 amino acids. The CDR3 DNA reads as TGTGCCAGTAGAGTCAGAGGTGGGCCCCCTGAAGCTTTCTTT. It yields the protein CASRVRGGPPEAFF.

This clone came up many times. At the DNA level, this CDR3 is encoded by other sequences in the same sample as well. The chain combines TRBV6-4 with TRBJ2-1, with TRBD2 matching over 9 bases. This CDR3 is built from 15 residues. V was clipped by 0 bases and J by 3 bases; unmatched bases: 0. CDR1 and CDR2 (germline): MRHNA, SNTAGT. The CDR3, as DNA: TGTGCCAGCAGTGACTCTAGCGGGAGCTACAATGAGCAGTTCTTC. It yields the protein CASSDSSGSYNEQFF.

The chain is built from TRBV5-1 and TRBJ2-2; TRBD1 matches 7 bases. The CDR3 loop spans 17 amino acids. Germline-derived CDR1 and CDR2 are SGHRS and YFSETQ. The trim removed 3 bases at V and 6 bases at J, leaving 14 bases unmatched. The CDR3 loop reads CASSSQTGPTFAGELFF. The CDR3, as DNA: TGCGCCAGCAGCTCCCAGACAGGGCCTACGTTCGCCGGGGAGCTGTTTTTT. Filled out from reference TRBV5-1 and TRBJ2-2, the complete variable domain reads KAGVTQTPRYLIKTRGQQVTLSCSPISGHRSVSWYQQTPGQGLQFLFEYFSETQRNKGNFPGRFSGRQFSNSRSEMNVSTLELGDSALYLCASSSQTGPTFAGELFFGEGSRLTVL.

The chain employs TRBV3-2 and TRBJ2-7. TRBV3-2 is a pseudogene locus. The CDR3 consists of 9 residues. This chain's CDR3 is CASSQLLYF. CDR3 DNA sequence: TGTGCCAGCAGCCAATTGCTGTACTTC.

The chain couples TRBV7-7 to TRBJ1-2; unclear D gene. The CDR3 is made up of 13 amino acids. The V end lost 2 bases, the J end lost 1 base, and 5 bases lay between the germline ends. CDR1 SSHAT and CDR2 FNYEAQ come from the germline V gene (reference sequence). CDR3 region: CASSLQVNYGYTF. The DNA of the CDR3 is TGTGCCAGCAGCTTACAGGTTAACTATGGCTACACCTTC. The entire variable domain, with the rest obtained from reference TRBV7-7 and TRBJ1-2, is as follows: GAGVSQSPRYKVTKRGQDVTLRCDPISSHATLYWYQQALGQGPEFLTYFNYEAQPDKSGLPSDRFSAERPEGSISTLTIQRTEQRDSAMYRCASSLQVNYGYTFGSGTRLTVV.

The CDR3 nucleotides read TGCGCCAGCAGCTTGGATATCTCTGGGGCCAACGTCCTGACTTTC. Its translation: CASSLDISGANVLTF. The rearrangement joins TRBV5-1 to TRBJ2-6; D is ambiguous. V was cut by 0 bases and J by 0 bases, with 4 bases left in between. Germline values: CDR1 SGHRS, CDR2 YFSETQ. The CDR3 totals 15 residues.

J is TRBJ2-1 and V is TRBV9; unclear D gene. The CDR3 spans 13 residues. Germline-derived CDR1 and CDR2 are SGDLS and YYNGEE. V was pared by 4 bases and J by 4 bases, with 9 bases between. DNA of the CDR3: TGTGCCAGCAGCCTGACAACTTACAATGAGCAGTTCTTC. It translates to CASSLTTYNEQFF. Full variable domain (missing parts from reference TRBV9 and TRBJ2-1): DSGVTQTPKHLITATGQRVTLRCSPRSGDLSVYWYQQSLDQGLQFLIQYYNGEERAKGNILERFSAQQFPDLHSELNLSSLELGDSALYFCASSLTTYNEQFFGPGTRLTVL.

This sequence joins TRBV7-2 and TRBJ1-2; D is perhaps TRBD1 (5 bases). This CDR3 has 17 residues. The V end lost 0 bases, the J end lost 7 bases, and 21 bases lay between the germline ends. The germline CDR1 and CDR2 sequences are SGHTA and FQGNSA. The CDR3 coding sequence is TGTGCCAGCAGCTTAGCTGGGGCAGGGACCGTTTCTTCTGGCTACACCTTC. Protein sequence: CASSLAGAGTVSSGYTF.